This T cell receptor (beta chain) was recorded in a study of OX40 agonist ivuxolimab in advanced cancers. For the study at large: Dose-escalation patients had hepatocellular carcinoma, melanoma, renal cell or head and neck cancer.

General study results and limits: The antigen specificity of the peripheral T cells (those that were expanded) was not determined.

TCRdb keeps only in-frame clones here, not all; method: immunoSEQ multiplex PCR. There are about 63,000 clones in the sample; 91% occur only once, and about 4% lies in the top ten. Notes on this clone: The antigen is not known.

Germline V gene data show CDR1 as MGHRA and CDR2 as YSYEKL. The CDR3 spans 15 residues. Trimming stripped 0 bases from V and 5 bases from J, with 13 bases between. The chain couples TRBV4-1 to TRBJ1-2; no clear D gene. The origin of this receptor is an adult with an advanced solid tumor such as melanoma, head and neck, liver or kidney cancer. Sequencing used CD4+ or CD8+ T cells sorted from blood, obtained in a trial of the OX40 agonist ivuxolimab. CDR3 sequence: CASSQEPGTEYGYTF. The CDR3 DNA reads TGCGCCAGCAGCCAAGAGCCGGGAACCGAGTATGGCTACACCTTC.